These T cell receptor beta chains were read from a single sample in a study of regulatory T cells in long-lasting Graves disease. TCRdb reprocessed the multiplex PCR reads via MiXCR and lists one record per CDR3 protein. Among 540,000 or so distinct CDR3 sequences listed, less than 15% were seen once. This sample was shared with a second study, whose subject was T cells in Graves' hyperthyroidism and ophthalmopathy.

Sequenced material: peripheral blood mononuclear cells (PBMCs), taken at new diagnosis, from a patient treated with antithyroid drugs. The receptor set was obtained from a man younger than 45 with Graves disease. The conserved cysteine and the conserved F or W are not part of the CDR3 here. The order of the fields is V gene, clone size, D gene, J gene, CDR3 protein. D genes are given only for firm matches. The size field is filled for only some rows; it gives once, few, many or a size class.

V gene: TRBV5-1; clone size: .; D gene: .; J gene: TRBJ1-2; CDR3 protein: ASRPDSNYGYT
V gene: TRBV14; clone size: many; D gene: .; J gene: TRBJ1-2; CDR3 protein: ASSQDRAPWGYT
V gene: TRBV20-1; clone size: many; D gene: .; J gene: TRBJ2-2; CDR3 protein: SAFDRSNTGELF
V gene: TRBV2; clone size: many; D gene: .; J gene: TRBJ1-5; CDR3 protein: ASGGAAVYSNQPQH
V gene: TRBV2; clone size: many; D gene: TRBD2; J gene: TRBJ2-3; CDR3 protein: ASSETGTSGSSDTQY
V gene: TRBV15; clone size: .; D gene: .; J gene: TRBJ1-2; CDR3 protein: ATSRDFRGGRKANYGYT
V gene: TRBV20-1; clone size: few; D gene: TRBD2; J gene: TRBJ2-2; CDR3 protein: SARGGLAGGTNTGELF
V gene: TRBV11-2; clone size: many; D gene: TRBD2; J gene: TRBJ2-7; CDR3 protein: ASHSFGLAGGVTDEQY
V gene: TRBV11-2; clone size: many; D gene: .; J gene: TRBJ2-1; CDR3 protein: ASSFTNNEQF
V gene: TRBV19; clone size: few; D gene: .; J gene: TRBJ2-5; CDR3 protein: ASSTEYQETQY
V gene: TRBV7-9; clone size: many; D gene: .; J gene: TRBJ2-3; CDR3 protein: ASSPGTGPKAY
V gene: TRBV11-3; clone size: once; D gene: TRBD2; J gene: TRBJ2-3; CDR3 protein: ASSPGPTSGSTDTQY
V gene: TRBV5-1; clone size: few; D gene: .; J gene: TRBJ1-1; CDR3 protein: ASSLTGLYTEAF
V gene: TRBV5-1; clone size: .; D gene: .; J gene: TRBJ2-7; CDR3 protein: ASMWGTYEQY
V gene: TRBV7-9; clone size: many; D gene: .; J gene: TRBJ2-2; CDR3 protein: ASSDPGELF
V gene: TRBV12-3/TRBV12-4; clone size: many; D gene: TRBD1; J gene: TRBJ1-3; CDR3 protein: ASSGGQGANTIY
V gene: TRBV18; clone size: .; D gene: TRBD1; J gene: TRBJ1-1; CDR3 protein: ASSTYRGPEAF
V gene: TRBV6-1; clone size: many; D gene: TRBD2; J gene: TRBJ2-7; CDR3 protein: ASSLPPSGTYEQY
V gene: TRBV19; clone size: many; D gene: .; J gene: TRBJ2-1; CDR3 protein: ASSIVAGWTYNEQF
V gene: TRBV6-5; clone size: .; D gene: .; J gene: TRBJ1-1; CDR3 protein: ASSYGGGQPTEAF
V gene: TRBV10-3; clone size: many; D gene: .; J gene: TRBJ2-7; CDR3 protein: AISESPTGRGNPYEQY
V gene: TRBV30; clone size: .; D gene: TRBD1; J gene: TRBJ1-1; CDR3 protein: AWSNPGTGRAF
V gene: TRBV12-3/TRBV12-4; clone size: many; D gene: .; J gene: TRBJ1-5; CDR3 protein: ASSFRRGNQPQH
V gene: TRBV5-6; clone size: many; D gene: .; J gene: TRBJ2-7; CDR3 protein: ASSPSSGAEQY
V gene: TRBV12-3/TRBV12-4; clone size: many; D gene: TRBD1; J gene: TRBJ2-3; CDR3 protein: ASSSLRQGDTQY
V gene: TRBV27; clone size: many; D gene: .; J gene: TRBJ2-5; CDR3 protein: ASGTGRWYQETQY
V gene: TRBV6-4; clone size: many; D gene: TRBD1; J gene: TRBJ1-1; CDR3 protein: ASSEGTGDTEAF
V gene: TRBV24-1; clone size: many; D gene: TRBD2; J gene: TRBJ2-1; CDR3 protein: ATSDPGLAGGNVDEQF
V gene: TRBV7-9; clone size: many; D gene: TRBD1; J gene: TRBJ2-7; CDR3 protein: ASNRDSSYEQY
V gene: TRBV5-1; clone size: many; D gene: TRBD2; J gene: TRBJ2-7; CDR3 protein: ASSLLAGGAYEQY
V gene: TRBV11-3; clone size: many; D gene: .; J gene: TRBJ2-1; CDR3 protein: ASSPAVVHEQF
V gene: TRBV12-3/TRBV12-4; clone size: many; D gene: TRBD2; J gene: TRBJ2-3; CDR3 protein: ASSFGTSGSVTDTQY
V gene: TRBV12-3/TRBV12-4; clone size: .; D gene: .; J gene: TRBJ2-7; CDR3 protein: ASSSTGVGGYEQY
V gene: TRBV5-1; clone size: few; D gene: TRBD1; J gene: TRBJ2-2; CDR3 protein: ASSQGQGLIEAGELF
V gene: TRBV5-1; clone size: many; D gene: .; J gene: TRBJ2-3; CDR3 protein: ASRAGAHSTDTQY
V gene: TRBV29-1; clone size: many; D gene: .; J gene: TRBJ2-1; CDR3 protein: SVDVTGNNNEQF
V gene: TRBV12-3/TRBV12-4; clone size: many; D gene: .; J gene: TRBJ1-4; CDR3 protein: ASSFHPGGDTTNEKLF
V gene: TRBV12-3/TRBV12-4; clone size: many; D gene: .; J gene: TRBJ1-1; CDR3 protein: ASGFRATENTEAF
V gene: TRBV27; clone size: .; D gene: TRBD1; J gene: TRBJ2-7; CDR3 protein: ASSLFYTGGTYEQY
V gene: TRBV9; clone size: .; D gene: TRBD1; J gene: TRBJ1-2; CDR3 protein: ASSLRQGAMGGYT
V gene: TRBV5-1; clone size: many; D gene: TRBD1; J gene: TRBJ1-1; CDR3 protein: ASSIGWGQGADVAF
V gene: TRBV6-2/TRBV6-3; clone size: many; D gene: TRBD1; J gene: TRBJ2-7; CDR3 protein: ASSHIRTGSGDEQY
V gene: TRBV3-1; clone size: .; D gene: .; J gene: TRBJ2-2; CDR3 protein: TSSLGLTNTGELF
V gene: TRBV5-1; clone size: many; D gene: TRBD1; J gene: TRBJ2-1; CDR3 protein: ASRQSGTGYNEQF
V gene: TRBV3-1; clone size: .; D gene: .; J gene: TRBJ2-1; CDR3 protein: ASSQENKEGLSYNEQF
V gene: TRBV6-1; clone size: few; D gene: .; J gene: TRBJ2-2; CDR3 protein: ASSPDKLRAGELF
V gene: TRBV6-5; clone size: .; D gene: .; J gene: TRBJ1-1; CDR3 protein: ASSYSGRVRNTEAF
V gene: TRBV27; clone size: many; D gene: .; J gene: TRBJ2-7; CDR3 protein: ASSSRTGDWGYEQY
V gene: TRBV10-1; clone size: many; D gene: .; J gene: TRBJ1-1; CDR3 protein: ASSQKSGEAF
V gene: TRBV20-1; clone size: many; D gene: TRBD1; J gene: TRBJ2-3; CDR3 protein: SAMHVDRGRDTQY
V gene: TRBV12-3/TRBV12-4; clone size: many; D gene: .; J gene: TRBJ2-1; CDR3 protein: ASNQFGNEQF
V gene: TRBV9; clone size: .; D gene: TRBD1; J gene: TRBJ1-4; CDR3 protein: ASSEAGGGEKLF
V gene: TRBV6-1; clone size: many; D gene: .; J gene: TRBJ1-1; CDR3 protein: ASSQAFAAF
V gene: TRBV18; clone size: few; D gene: TRBD2; J gene: TRBJ2-7; CDR3 protein: ASSPSPGGSEQY
V gene: TRBV29-1; clone size: many; D gene: TRBD2; J gene: TRBJ2-1; CDR3 protein: SVEEPYSGNNEQF
V gene: TRBV7-6; clone size: few; D gene: .; J gene: TRBJ1-2; CDR3 protein: ASSLARNPNYGYT
V gene: TRBV6-5; clone size: many; D gene: .; J gene: TRBJ1-5; CDR3 protein: ASSYDLRTNQPQH
V gene: TRBV25-1; clone size: many; D gene: .; J gene: TRBJ2-1; CDR3 protein: ASSEYRDEQF
V gene: TRBV5-4; clone size: .; D gene: TRBD2; J gene: TRBJ2-1; CDR3 protein: ASSAPPAGGHNEQF
V gene: TRBV20-1; clone size: few; D gene: TRBD2; J gene: TRBJ2-3; CDR3 protein: SARDLQVRGGHPATQY